The 18 T cell receptor beta chains presented below share a single source sample, sequenced in a study of control samples from healthy donors and cancer patients. TCRdb keeps only in-frame clones here, not all; method: immunoSEQ multiplex PCR. The sample lists about 150,000 clones; approximately 94% were seen once. The sequencing input was blood. The origin of the receptors is a woman younger than 30 in good health.

The chain links TRBV7-2 to TRBJ1-1, with D tentatively TRBD1 (5 bases). V was pared by 4 bases and J by 5 bases, with 14 bases between. The CDR3 extends over 14 amino acids. CDR1 is SGHTA and CDR2 is FQGNSA in the germline V gene. The CDR3 sequence: CASSSLDQGTEAFF. The CDR3 nucleotides read TGTGCCAGCAGCTCCCTGGACCAGGGAACTGAAGCTTTCTTT. The full variable domain, rest sourced from reference TRBV7-2 and TRBJ1-1, is GAGVSQSPSNKVTEKGKDVELRCDPISGHTALYWYRQSLGQGLEFLIYFQGNSAPDKSGLPSDRFSAERTGGSVSTLTIQRTQQEDSAVYLCASSSLDQGTEAFFGQGTRLTVV.

This chain joins TRBV21-1 and TRBJ2-1. TRBV21-1 is described as a pseudogene. The CDR3 has 9 amino acids. CDR3 nucleotides: TGTGCCAGCATGAATGAGCAGTTCTTC. Protein product: CASMNEQFF.

The rearrangement links TRBV9 to TRBJ2-1; maybe TRBD1 (6 bases). The CDR3 sequence is 13 residues long. The ends were cut back, 10 bases at V and 6 bases at J, with 17 bases in the middle. CDR1 and CDR2 (germline): SGDLS, YYNGEE. The CDR3 coding sequence is TGTGCCGGTCAACAGGGTGATGGCAATGAGCAGTTCTTC. This sequence encodes CAGQQGDGNEQFF.

This chain connects TRBV20-1 to TRBJ2-7; the match to TRBD2 covers 9 bases. The length of the CDR3 is 11 residues. Unmatched junction bases numbered 4, after V lost 7 bases and J lost 6 bases. Per germline, CDR1 DFQATT and CDR2 SNEGSKA (reference sequence). In DNA, the CDR3 is TGCAGTGTAAGGCGGGAGGGCGAGCAGTACTTC. It encodes CSVRREGEQYF.

J is TRBJ1-6 and V is TRBV6-5, with TRBD1 identical over 7 bases. This CDR3 is built from 14 residues. V lost 6 bases to trimming and J lost 10 bases; unmatched junction nucleotides: 9. The V gene's germline CDR1 is MNHEY and CDR2 SVGAGI. This chain's CDR3 is CASSRQGSKSPLHF. The DNA for the CDR3 is TGTGCCAGCAGCCGACAGGGTTCAAAATCACCCCTCCACTTT.

V and J are TRBV24-1 and TRBJ1-1; D is possibly TRBD1 (6 bases). Trimming removed 4 bases from V and 3 bases from J, with 11 bases in between. The CDR3 has 14 amino acids. From germline, CDR1 is KGHDR and CDR2 SFDVKD. CDR3 sequence reads: CATSDARGDTEAFF. The CDR3 nucleotides are TGTGCCACCAGTGACGCGAGGGGGGACACTGAAGCTTTCTTT.

The chain joins TRBV6-2 or TRBV6-3 to TRBJ2-7; TRBD2 might be the D (5 bases). Trimming cost V 2 bases and J 7 bases, with 18 bases left between them. The CDR3 spans 15 residues. CDR1 and CDR2 from the germline V gene are MNHEY and SVGEGT. CDR3 sequence reads: CASSYGPSGWREQYF. For the CDR3, the DNA is TGTGCCAGCAGTTACGGACCCTCAGGCTGGAGGGAGCAGTACTTC.

V and J are TRBV28 and TRBJ1-1; the D is unclear. CDR1 and CDR2 (germline): MDHEN, SYDVKM. The CDR3 covers 12 residues. Trimming shortened V by 5 bases and J by 6 bases, and 10 bases separated the two germline ends. The CDR3 protein is CASSRSSAEAFF. CDR3 sequence (DNA): TGTGCCAGCAGTCGATCCTCGGCTGAAGCTTTCTTT.

The chain uses TRBV4-1 and TRBJ1-2; D may be TRBD1 (6 bases). Between the trimmed V and J ends, which lost 0 bases and 4 bases, there was a span of 15 bases. The germline CDR1 and CDR2 sequences are MGHRA and YSYEKL. The CDR3 length is 16 residues. The CDR3 nucleotides read TGCGCCAGCAGCCAAGATTGGTCTGGACAGCTCTATGGCTACACCTTC. It is translated as CASSQDWSGQLYGYTF.

Of note for this clone: Its ends do not fully match the called genes, so a read error is possible. V gene TRBV7-7 combines with J gene TRBJ2-3; 10 bases fit TRBD2. The germline V gene encodes CDR1 SSHAT and CDR2 FNYEAQ (reference sequence). There are 15 residues in the CDR3. Written as DNA, the CDR3 is TGTGCTAGCAGCTTAGGGCTAGCGGGGGCAGATACGCAGTATTTT. Amino acid sequence: CASSLGLAGADTQYF.

CDR3 residues: CASSYSKLAVYNEQFF. The CDR3 DNA is TGTGCCAGCAGTTACTCGAAACTAGCGGTCTACAATGAGCAGTTCTTC. The rearrangement links TRBV6-5 to TRBJ2-1, with 8 bases identical to TRBD2. The CDR3 runs to 16 residues. Germline V gene data show CDR1 as MNHEY and CDR2 as SVGAGI. V was pared by 0 bases and J by 3 bases, with 4 bases of the junction left unmatched.

The rearrangement links TRBV6-5 to TRBJ1-2; a possible D gene is TRBD1 (5 bases). The CDR3 extends over 14 amino acids. The ends were cut back, 6 bases at V and 3 bases at J, with 14 bases in the middle. CDR1 is MNHEY and CDR2 is SVGAGI in the germline V gene. CDR3 nucleotides: TGTGCCAGCAGCGAGGACACCCTATACTATGGCTACACCTTC. Residues: CASSEDTLYYGYTF.

The V gene is TRBV6-2 or TRBV6-3, the J gene TRBJ1-5; D is uncertain. CDR1 and CDR2 from the germline V gene are MNHEY and SVGEGT. The CDR3 has 12 residues. The V and J ends lost 0 bases and 5 bases respectively, with 2 bases between them. The CDR3 reads CASSYSYQPQHF. Written as DNA, the CDR3 is TGTGCCAGCAGTTACTCTTATCAGCCCCAGCATTTT.

This clone is medium-sized in the sample. This chain connects TRBV6-1 to TRBJ2-3; TRBD2 matches 7 bases. The ends lost 1 base at V and 4 bases at J; junction bases unmatched: 5. Germline V gives CDR1 MNHNS, CDR2 SASEGT. This CDR3 comprises 15 residues. The CDR3 region is CASSEVGGGPDTQYF. In nucleotides, the CDR3 is TGTGCCAGCAGTGAAGTTGGGGGGGGTCCAGATACGCAGTATTTT.

This clone was detected only once. The chain uses TRBV7-2 and TRBJ2-1; 8 bases are shared with TRBD2. The CDR3 spans 14 residues. The junction had 8 bases not matched to a gene; V was cut back by 5 bases and J by 8 bases. CDR1 and CDR2 (germline): SGHTA, FQGNSA. CDR3 residues: CASSPGAGVDEQFF. CDR3 nucleotides: TGTGCCAGCAGCCCAGGAGCGGGAGTCGATGAGCAGTTCTTC.

The chain uses TRBV27 and TRBJ2-3; a possible D gene is TRBD2 (5 bases). V gave up 2 bases and J gave up 3 bases, with 15 bases separating them. The CDR3 has 16 residues. Germline V gene sequence: CDR1 MNHEY, CDR2 SMNVEV (reference sequence). As DNA, the CDR3 is TGTGCCAGCAGTTTAGTCCTAGCTGACCTAACAGATACGCAGTATTTT. This encodes CASSLVLADLTDTQYF.

The genes are TRBV12-5 and TRBJ2-1; tentatively, D is TRBD1 (6 bases). The CDR3 is 15 residues long. Germline V gene data show CDR1 as LGHNT and CDR2 as FRNRAP. The V end was cut by 5 bases, the J end by 5 bases, with 16 bases between. The CDR3: CASGPGQSAHNEQFF. The CDR3 DNA sequence: TGTGCTAGTGGTCCAGGACAGTCGGCGCACAATGAGCAGTTCTTC.

The CDR3 reads CASSQVWAVDTGELFF. CDR3 nucleotides: TGTGCCAGCAGCCAAGTCTGGGCAGTGGACACCGGGGAGCTGTTTTTT. V and J are TRBV3-1 (or the pseudogene TRBV3-2) and TRBJ2-2; no clear D. Germline values: CDR1 LGHDT, CDR2 YNNKEL (reference sequence). The CDR3 length is 16 residues. V lost 1 base and J lost 3, with 12 bases in between.